The present TCR beta chain was sequenced within a study of patients and donors after allogeneic stem cell transplantation. The CDR3 runs 12 residues. V lost 4 bases to trimming and J lost 13 bases, with 16 bases between them. Germline CDR1 reads SNHLY; CDR2 reads FYNNEI. In TCRdb, the RT-PCR reads were re-called with MiXCR into one record per CDR3 protein. The sample includes about 400,000 distinct CDR3 sequences, around 16% of them seen just once. Material: blood, either unsorted or a sorted T cell fraction (not recorded which). This sequence joins TRBV2 and TRBJ1-2; unclear D gene. The TCR originated in a human donor who was either an allogeneic HSCT recipient or a stem cell or donor lymphocyte infusion donor (not recorded which). It is not recorded whose cells these are; they may come from a transplant donor. In DNA, the CDR3 is TGTGCCAGCAGTGCTCTGCCGGATGGTCCCACCTTC. It yields the protein CASSALPDGPTF.